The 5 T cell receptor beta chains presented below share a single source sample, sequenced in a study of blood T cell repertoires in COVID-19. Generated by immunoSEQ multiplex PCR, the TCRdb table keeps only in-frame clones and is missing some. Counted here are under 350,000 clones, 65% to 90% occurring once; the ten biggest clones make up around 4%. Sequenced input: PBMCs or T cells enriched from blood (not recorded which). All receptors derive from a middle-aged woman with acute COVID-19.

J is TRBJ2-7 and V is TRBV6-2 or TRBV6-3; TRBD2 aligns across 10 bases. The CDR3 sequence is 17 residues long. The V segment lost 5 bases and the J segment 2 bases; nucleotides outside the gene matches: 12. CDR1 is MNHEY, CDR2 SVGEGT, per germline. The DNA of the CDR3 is TGTGCCAGCAGTCATTATCGCCTTAGCGGGGGGACCTACGAGCAGTACTTC. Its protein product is CASSHYRLSGGTYEQYF.

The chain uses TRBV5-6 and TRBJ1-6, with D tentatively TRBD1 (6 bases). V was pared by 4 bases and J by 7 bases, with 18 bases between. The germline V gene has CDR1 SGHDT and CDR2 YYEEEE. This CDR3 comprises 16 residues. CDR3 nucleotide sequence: TGTGCCAGCAGCCTCCGCGGCAGGGGAGGGAATTCACCCCTCCACTTT. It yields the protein CASSLRGRGGNSPLHF.

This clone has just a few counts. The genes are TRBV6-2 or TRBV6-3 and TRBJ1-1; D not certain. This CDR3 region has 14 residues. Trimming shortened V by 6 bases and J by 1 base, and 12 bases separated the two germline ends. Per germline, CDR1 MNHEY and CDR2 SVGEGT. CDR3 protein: CASSKGSTNTEAFF. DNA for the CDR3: TGTGCCAGCAGCAAAGGGAGTACGAACACTGAAGCTTTCTTT.

The CDR3 sequence: CASGKTGSYEQYF. In DNA, the CDR3 is TGTGCCAGCGGAAAGACAGGGTCCTACGAGCAGTACTTC. V usage is TRBV7-9 and J usage is TRBJ2-7; 7 bases are shared with TRBD1. The CDR3 has 13 amino acids. From germline, CDR1 is SEHNR and CDR2 FQNEAQ (reference sequence). Trimming took 8 bases from V and 1 from J; bases not matched to a gene: 5.

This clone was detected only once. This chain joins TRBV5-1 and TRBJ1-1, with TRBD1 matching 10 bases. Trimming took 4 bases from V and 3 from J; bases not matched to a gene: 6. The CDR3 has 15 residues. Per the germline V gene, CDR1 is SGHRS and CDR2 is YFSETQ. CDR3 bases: TGCGCCAGCAGCACCGGACAGGGGGGATACACTGAAGCTTTCTTT. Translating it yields CASSTGQGGYTEAFF.